The subject of this entry is one TCR beta chain. The sample comes from a study of cytomegalovirus exposure and HLA in healthy donors. Overall study context: It was reported in a later analysis that the 95 to 150 validation repertoires used the same platform as the approximately 690 first-cohort repertoires.

Measured with immunoSEQ multiplex PCR; TCRdb has only the in-frame clones, and not every one. This sample has approximately 170,000 clones, with roughly nine tenths found just once. Germline-derived CDR1 and CDR2 are SNHLY and FYNNEI. V shed 6 bases and J 1 base; nucleotides not matched to a gene: 0. The CDR3 contains 14 residues. The V gene is TRBV2, the J gene TRBJ2-2; TRBD1 matches at 9 bases. This TCR was sampled from a woman aged 18-29 years in good health and CMV-seropositive. Sequenced: PBMCs. The CDR3 region is CASRGQGNTGELFF. CDR3 in DNA: TGTGCCAGCAGGGGACAGGGGAACACCGGGGAGCTGTTTTTT.